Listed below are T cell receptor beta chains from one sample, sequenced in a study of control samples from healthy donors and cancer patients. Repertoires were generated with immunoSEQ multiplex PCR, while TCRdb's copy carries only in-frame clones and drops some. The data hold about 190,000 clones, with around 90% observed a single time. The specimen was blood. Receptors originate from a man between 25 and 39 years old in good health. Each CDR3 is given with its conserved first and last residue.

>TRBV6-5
CASSYTRRGNTGELFF
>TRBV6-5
CASKITGVRSTEAFF
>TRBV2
CASSDGTSWVSGGFHNEQFF
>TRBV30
CAWSVPPNTGELFF
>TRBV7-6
CASSLTGQGGTGELFF
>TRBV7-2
CASSLGRSGNTIYF
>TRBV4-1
CASSQPQGLRNNEQFF
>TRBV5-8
CASRKSGASYNEQFF
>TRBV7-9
CASSGTGTYGHYEQYF
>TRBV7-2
CASSLYGFATDEQYF
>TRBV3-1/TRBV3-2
CASSQSPFSGGADTQYF
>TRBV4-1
CASSQAPQFGYGYTF
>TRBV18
CASSSTTDTQYF